The sequence of this T cell receptor beta chain was determined in a study of shared T cell receptors in the human thymus. The assay was immunoSEQ multiplex PCR, and TCRdb's table has in-frame clones only and misses some. The sample has under 850,000 clones; 70% to 90% are singletons. These data were likewise used in another study, on human thymus T cells.

Sequences were obtained from thymocytes. This clonotype was obtained from a boy under three years old with a congenital heart defect.

The CDR3 nucleotides read TGTGCCAGCACTGAGACAGGGAGATTGGGAAATCAGCCCCAGCATTTT. Translated: CASTETGRLGNQPQHF. V usage is TRBV6-1 and J usage is TRBJ1-5; TRBD1 agrees at 7 bases. J lost 4 bases, V lost 7 bases, and 13 bases had no gene match. The CDR3 consists of 16 residues. The germline CDR1 and CDR2 sequences are MNHNS and SASEGT.